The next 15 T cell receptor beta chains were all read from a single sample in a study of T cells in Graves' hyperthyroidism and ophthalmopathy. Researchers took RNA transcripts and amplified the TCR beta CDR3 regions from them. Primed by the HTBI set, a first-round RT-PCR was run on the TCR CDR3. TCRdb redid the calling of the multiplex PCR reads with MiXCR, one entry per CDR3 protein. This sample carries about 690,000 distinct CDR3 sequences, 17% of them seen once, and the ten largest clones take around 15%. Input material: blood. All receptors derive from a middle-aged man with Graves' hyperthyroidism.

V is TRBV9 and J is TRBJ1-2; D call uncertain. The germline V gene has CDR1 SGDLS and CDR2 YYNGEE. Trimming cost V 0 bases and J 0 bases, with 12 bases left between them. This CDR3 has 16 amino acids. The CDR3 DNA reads TGTGCCAGCAGCGTAGAACGGGAGGGTACTAACTATGGCTACACCTTC. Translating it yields CASSVEREGTNYGYTF. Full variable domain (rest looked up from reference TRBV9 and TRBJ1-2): DSGVTQTPKHLITATGQRVTLRCSPRSGDLSVYWYQQSLDQGLQFLIQYYNGEERAKGNILERFSAQQFPDLHSELNLSSLELGDSALYFCASSVEREGTNYGYTFGSGTRLTVV.

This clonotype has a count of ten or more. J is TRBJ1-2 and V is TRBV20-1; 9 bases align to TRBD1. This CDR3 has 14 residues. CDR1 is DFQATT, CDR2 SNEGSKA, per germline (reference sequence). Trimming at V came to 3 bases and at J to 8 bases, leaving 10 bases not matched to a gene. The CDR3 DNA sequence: TGCAGTGCTAGGAGTACAGGGGGCGCTTTCGGCTACACCTTC. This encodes CSARSTGGAFGYTF.

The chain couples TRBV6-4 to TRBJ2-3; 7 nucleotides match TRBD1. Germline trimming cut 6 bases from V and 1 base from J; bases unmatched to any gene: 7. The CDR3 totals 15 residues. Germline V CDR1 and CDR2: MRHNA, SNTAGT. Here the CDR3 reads CASRDSGQGTDTQYF. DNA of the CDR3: TGTGCCAGCAGAGATTCCGGACAGGGCACAGATACGCAGTATTTT.

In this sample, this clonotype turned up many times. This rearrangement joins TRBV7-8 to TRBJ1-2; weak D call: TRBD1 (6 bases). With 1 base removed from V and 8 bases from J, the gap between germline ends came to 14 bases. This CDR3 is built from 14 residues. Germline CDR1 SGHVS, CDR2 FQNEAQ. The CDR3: CASSLELAGAGYTF. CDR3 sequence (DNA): TGTGCCAGCAGCTTAGAACTGGCAGGGGCAGGCTACACCTTC.

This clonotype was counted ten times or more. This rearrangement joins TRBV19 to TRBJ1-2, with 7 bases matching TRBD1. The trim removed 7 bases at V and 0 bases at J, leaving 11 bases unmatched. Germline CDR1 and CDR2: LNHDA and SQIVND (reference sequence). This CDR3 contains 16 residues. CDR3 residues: CASNSLRDSTNYGYTF. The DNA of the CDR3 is TGTGCCAGTAACTCCCTAAGGGACAGCACTAACTATGGCTACACCTTC.

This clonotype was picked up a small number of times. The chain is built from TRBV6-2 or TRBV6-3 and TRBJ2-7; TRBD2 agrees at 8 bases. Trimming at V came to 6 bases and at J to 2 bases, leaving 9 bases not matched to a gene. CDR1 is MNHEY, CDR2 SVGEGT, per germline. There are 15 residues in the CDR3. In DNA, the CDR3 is TGTGCCAGCAGAGAACCGGGACTAGGGACCTACGAGCAGTACTTC. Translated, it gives CASREPGLGTYEQYF.

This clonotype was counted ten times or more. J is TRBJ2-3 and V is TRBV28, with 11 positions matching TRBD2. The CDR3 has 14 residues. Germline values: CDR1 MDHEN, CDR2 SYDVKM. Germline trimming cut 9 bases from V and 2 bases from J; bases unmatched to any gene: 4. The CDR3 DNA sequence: TGTGCCAGTCAACTAGCGGGAGTCACAGATACGCAGTATTTT. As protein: CASQLAGVTDTQYF. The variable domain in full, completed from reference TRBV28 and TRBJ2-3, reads DVKVTQSSRYLVKRTGEKVFLECVQDMDHENMFWYRQDPGLGLRLIYFSYDVKMKEKGDIPEGYSVSREKKERFSLILESASTNQTSMYLCASQLAGVTDTQYFGPGTRLTVL.

CDR3 DNA: TGTGCCAGTTCGTCAAGGAACTCCTACAATGAGCAGTTCTTC. It encodes CASSSRNSYNEQFF. V usage is TRBV27 and J usage is TRBJ2-1, with no clear D. CDR3 length equals 14 residues. Trimming took off 9 bases at V and 0 bases at J, with 12 bases between the two ends. CDR1 and CDR2 (germline): MNHEY, SMNVEV (reference sequence).

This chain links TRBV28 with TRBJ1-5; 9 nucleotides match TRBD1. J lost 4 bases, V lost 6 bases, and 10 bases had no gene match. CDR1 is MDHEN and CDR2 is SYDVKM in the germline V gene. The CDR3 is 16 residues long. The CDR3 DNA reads TGTGCCAGCAGCTCTCGAACCGGGACAGGGAATCAGCCCCAGCATTTT. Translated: CASSSRTGTGNQPQHF.

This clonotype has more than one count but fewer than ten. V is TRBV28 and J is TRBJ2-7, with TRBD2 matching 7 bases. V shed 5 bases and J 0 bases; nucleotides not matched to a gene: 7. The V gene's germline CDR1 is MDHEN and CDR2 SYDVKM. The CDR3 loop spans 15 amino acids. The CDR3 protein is CASSTPGLLSYEQYF. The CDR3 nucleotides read TGTGCCAGCAGTACTCCGGGACTACTCTCCTACGAGCAGTACTTC.

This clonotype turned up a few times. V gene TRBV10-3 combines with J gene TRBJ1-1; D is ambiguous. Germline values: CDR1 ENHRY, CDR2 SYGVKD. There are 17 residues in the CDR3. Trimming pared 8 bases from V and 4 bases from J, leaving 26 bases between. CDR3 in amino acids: CAIPGCLGGSGITEAFF. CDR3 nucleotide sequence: TGTGCCATCCCCGGTTGCTTAGGCGGATCCGGGATCACTGAAGCTTTCTTT.

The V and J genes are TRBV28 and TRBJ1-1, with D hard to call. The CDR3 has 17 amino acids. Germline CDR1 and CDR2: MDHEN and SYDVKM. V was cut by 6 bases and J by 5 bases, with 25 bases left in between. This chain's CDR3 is CASRPPRSEGPRTEAFF. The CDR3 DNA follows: TGTGCCAGCAGACCCCCTAGGAGTGAGGGTCCTCGGACTGAAGCTTTCTTT.

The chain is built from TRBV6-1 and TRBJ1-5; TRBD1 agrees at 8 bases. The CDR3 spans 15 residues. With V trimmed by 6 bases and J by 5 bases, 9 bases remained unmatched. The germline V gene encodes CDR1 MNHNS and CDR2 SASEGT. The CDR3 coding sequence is TGTGCCAGCAGCCAAAGGGACAGGAGAGATCAGCCCCAGCATTTT. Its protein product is CASSQRDRRDQPQHF.

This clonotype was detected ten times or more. CDR3 nucleotides: TGTGCCTGGAGCGGACAGGGAGTAGGCACTGAAGCTTTCTTT. Protein product: CAWSGQGVGTEAFF. J is TRBJ1-1 and V is TRBV30, with TRBD1 matching 8 bases. V trimming: 3 bases; J trimming: 4 bases; junction bases outside the gene matches: 7. Germline assignment: CDR1 GTSNPN and CDR2 SVGIG (reference sequence). The CDR3 spans 14 residues.

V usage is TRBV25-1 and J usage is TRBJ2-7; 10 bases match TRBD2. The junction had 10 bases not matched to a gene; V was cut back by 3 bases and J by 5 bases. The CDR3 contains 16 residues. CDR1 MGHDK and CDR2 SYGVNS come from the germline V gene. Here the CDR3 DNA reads TGTGCCAGCAGTGACCATAAAGGTCTAGCGGGAGACGAGCAGTACTTC. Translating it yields CASSDHKGLAGDEQYF.